What follows are 19 T cell receptor beta chains derived from one specimen sequenced in a study of CD4 T cells in relation to SARS-CoV-2 and coronaviruses. The unexposed donors gave CD4+ T cells in about 2011-2019, prior to COVID-19. After about ten days of culture, CD4+ T cells were isolated. These receptors have no known antigen. The protocol was immunoSEQ multiplex PCR, while the TCRdb copy is restricted to in-frame clones and leaves out a portion. Of 20,000 or so clones listed, 75% to 85% are singletons. Sequenced sample: CD4+ T cells from PBMCs, cultured in vitro. The source of these receptors is a human donor in good health.

This clone was found a few times. This chain links TRBV3-1 (or the pseudogene TRBV3-2) with TRBJ1-5; D is unclear. Germline V CDR1 and CDR2: LGHDT, YNNKEL (reference sequence). The CDR3 sequence is 14 residues long. V gave up 0 bases and J gave up 6 bases, with 9 bases separating them. The DNA for the CDR3 is TGTGCCAGCAGCCAAGATAACGTCGGTCAGCCCCAGCATTTT. Its translation is CASSQDNVGQPQHF.

The CDR3 DNA follows: TGTGCCAGCGTTCCCTGGGCTGAAGCTTTCTTT. Translating gives CASVPWAEAFF. The chain combines TRBV5-8 with TRBJ1-1, with D unresolved. CDR1 and CDR2 (germline): SGHTS, YDEGEE. The CDR3 spans 11 residues. Deletions cut 7 bases from V and 6 bases from J, with 10 bases between. The full variable domain, its missing parts supplied by reference TRBV5-8 and TRBJ1-1, is EAGVTQSPTHLIKTRGQQATLRCSPISGHTSVYWYQQALGLGLQFLLWYDEGEERNRGNFPPRFSGRQFPNYSSELNVNALELEDSALYLCASVPWAEAFFGQGTRLTVV.

V usage is TRBV4-3 and J usage is TRBJ2-4, with 9 nucleotides matching TRBD1. The length of the CDR3 is 15 residues. Germline lookup yields CDR1 LGHNA and CDR2 YSLEER. With V trimmed by 2 bases and J by 8 bases, 7 bases remained unmatched. This CDR3 is CASSQLWTGADIQYF. The CDR3 nucleotides read TGCGCCAGCAGCCAATTATGGACAGGGGCGGACATTCAGTACTTC.

V usage is TRBV27 and J usage is TRBJ1-5, with 7 nucleotides matching TRBD1. Germline V gives CDR1 MNHEY, CDR2 SMNVEV (reference sequence). The CDR3 sequence is 14 residues long. With V trimmed by 6 bases and J by 2 bases, 4 bases remained unmatched. The CDR3 DNA reads TGTGCCAGCAGGAGACAGGGAGGCAATCAGCCCCAGCATTTT. Translation gives CASRRQGGNQPQHF.

V and J are TRBV19 and TRBJ1-2; 10 bases agree with TRBD1. The CDR3 extends over 15 amino acids. CDR1 and CDR2 from the germline V gene are LNHDA and SQIVND (reference sequence). V lost 5 bases to trimming and J lost 5 bases; unmatched junction nucleotides: 8. The CDR3, as DNA: TGTGCCAGTAGTGCCTCCGGGACAGGGGTTTATGGCTACACCTTC. Protein sequence: CASSASGTGVYGYTF.

The chain employs TRBV6-1 and TRBJ1-2; D possibly corresponds to TRBD1 (5 bases). The V end lost 0 bases, the J end lost 3 bases, and 8 bases lay between the germline ends. This CDR3 has 14 amino acids. CDR1 and CDR2 (germline): MNHNS, SASEGT. Here the CDR3 reads CASSEAGGDYGYTF. For the CDR3, the DNA is TGTGCCAGCAGTGAAGCTGGGGGGGACTATGGCTACACCTTC.

A single count supports this clone. The chain is built from TRBV7-2 and TRBJ2-3; 7 positions match TRBD2. J was trimmed by 9 bases and V by 3 bases; bases with no gene match: 9. CDR1 and CDR2 from the germline V gene are SGHTA and FQGNSA. This CDR3 comprises 14 residues. The CDR3, as DNA: TGTGCCAGCAGCTTCGCTCTAGCGGCCGGGACGCAGTATTTT. It is translated as CASSFALAAGTQYF.

The sample holds one count of this clone. CDR3 sequence reads: CASSRVAGGEDTQYF. CDR3 sequence (DNA): TGTGCCAGCAGCCGAGTAGCGGGAGGGGAAGATACGCAGTATTTT. The chain combines TRBV3-1 (or the pseudogene TRBV3-2) with TRBJ2-3; the match to TRBD2 covers 11 bases. V lost 4 bases to trimming and J lost 5 bases; unmatched junction nucleotides: 5. The CDR3 spans 15 residues. The germline gives CDR1 LGHDT, CDR2 YNNKEL (reference sequence).

The rearrangement uses TRBV9 and TRBJ2-3; 8 positions match TRBD1. The CDR3 sequence is 14 residues long. Trimming removed 0 bases from V and 5 bases from J; junction bases left unmatched: 2. The germline CDR1 and CDR2 sequences are SGDLS and YYNGEE. The CDR3 region is CASSVGTGLDTQYF. As DNA, the CDR3 is TGTGCCAGCAGCGTAGGGACAGGGCTAGATACGCAGTATTTT.

CDR3 protein: CAIMDPHSGANVLTF. CDR3 coding DNA: TGTGCCATCATGGACCCGCACTCTGGGGCCAACGTCCTGACTTTC. The chain employs TRBV10-3 and TRBJ2-6; D not certain. Per germline, CDR1 ENHRY and CDR2 SYGVKD. The CDR3 sequence is 15 residues long. Between the trimmed V and J ends, which lost 7 bases and 0 bases, there was a span of 10 bases.

CDR3 sequence: CASSYREFSGNTIYF. The CDR3, as DNA: TGTGCCAGCAGTTATAGGGAATTCTCTGGAAACACCATATATTTT. This chain joins TRBV6-5 and TRBJ1-3, with no clear D. Deletions cut 3 bases from V and 0 bases from J, with 9 bases between. Germline V lookup: CDR1 MNHEY, CDR2 SVGAGI. This CDR3 is 15 amino acids long.

J is TRBJ1-5 and V is TRBV19; 7 bases fit TRBD1. V lost 7 bases, J lost 7 bases, and 13 bases stayed unmatched. CDR3 length equals 15 residues. Per germline, CDR1 LNHDA and CDR2 SQIVND (reference sequence). The CDR3 DNA reads as TGTGCCAGTACCCCCCGTGACAGGGTGGGGCAGCCCCAGCATTTT. Translation gives CASTPRDRVGQPQHF.

The chain employs TRBV3-1 (or the pseudogene TRBV3-2) and TRBJ2-7; D not certain. The CDR3 loop spans 11 amino acids. Trimming removed 1 base at V and 4 bases at J, with 2 bases between. Germline CDR1 and CDR2: LGHDT and YNNKEL (reference sequence). CDR3 loop: CASSQAYEQYF. CDR3 nucleotide sequence: TGTGCCAGCAGCCAAGCGTACGAGCAGTACTTC.

This sequence joins TRBV7-3 and TRBJ2-7; perhaps TRBD2 as D (6 bases). Trimming left V 7 bases short and J 3 bases short, with 19 bases between. CDR1 and CDR2 from the germline V gene are SGHTA and FQGTGA. The CDR3 is 15 residues long. This CDR3 reads CASIHGRRENYEQYF. CDR3 in DNA: TGTGCCAGCATCCACGGCCGACGGGAGAACTACGAGCAGTACTTC.

J is TRBJ2-3 and V is TRBV12-3 or TRBV12-4; D remains unclear. This CDR3 contains 12 residues. Trimming shortened V by 8 bases and J by 4 bases, and 10 bases separated the two germline ends. The CDR3 loop reads CASRIRADTQYF. As DNA, the CDR3 is TGTGCCAGCCGAATCCGGGCAGATACGCAGTATTTT.

This chain joins TRBV3-1 (or the pseudogene TRBV3-2) and TRBJ1-5, with D unresolved. Trimming left V 0 bases short and J 4 bases short, with 10 bases between. From germline, CDR1 is LGHDT and CDR2 YNNKEL (reference sequence). The CDR3 is 15 residues long. CDR3 amino acids: CASSQDLTANQPQHF. The CDR3 coding sequence is TGTGCCAGCAGCCAAGATCTCACAGCTAATCAGCCCCAGCATTTT.

This chain joins TRBV6-5 and TRBJ1-6, with D possibly TRBD1 on 6 matching bases. The CDR3 is 15 residues long. Germline CDR1 is MNHEY and CDR2 is SVGAGI. With 6 bases removed from V and 6 bases from J, the gap between germline ends came to 15 bases. The CDR3 region is CASRVDSHGNSPLHF. For the CDR3, the DNA is TGTGCCAGCAGGGTGGACAGTCACGGTAATTCACCCCTCCACTTT.

CDR3 nucleotides: TGCAGTGCTAGTGCCGGGAGGGGATACGAGCAGTACTTC. This codes for CSASAGRGYEQYF. The genes are TRBV20-1 and TRBJ2-7; 8 bases match TRBD2. The ends lost 3 bases at V and 4 bases at J; junction bases unmatched: 5. The CDR3 extends over 13 amino acids. The germline gives CDR1 DFQATT, CDR2 SNEGSKA (reference sequence).

This chain connects TRBV5-6 to TRBJ2-5; 10 bases match TRBD2. The germline gives CDR1 SGHDT, CDR2 YYEEEE. CDR3 length: 14 residues. J was trimmed by 4 bases and V by 5 bases; bases with no gene match: 5. This CDR3 reads CASSQAGGPETQYF. For the CDR3, the DNA is TGTGCCAGCAGTCAAGCGGGGGGGCCAGAGACCCAGTACTTC. The complete variable domain, with remaining parts taken from reference TRBV5-6 and TRBJ2-5, reads DAGVTQSPTHLIKTRGQQVTLRCSPKSGHDTVSWYQQALGQGPQFIFQYYEEEERQRGNFPDRFSGHQFPNYSSELNVNALLLGDSALYLCASSQAGGPETQYFGPGTRLLVL.